These 9 T cell receptor beta chains share one sample of origin, sequenced in a study of early stage breast cancer tumors. The data were produced by immunoSEQ multiplex PCR, yet TCRdb's version contains in-frame clones alone and is incomplete. The sample lists just over 50,000 clones, roughly 73% occurring once. The sequenced sample consisted of blood. The receptor set was obtained from a person aged 40-50 years with breast cancer.

This chain uses TRBV19 with TRBJ1-2; D is undetermined. Germline CDR1 reads LNHDA; CDR2 reads SQIVND (reference sequence). This CDR3 comprises 13 residues. Trimming pared 1 base from V and 5 bases from J, leaving 8 bases between. The DNA of the CDR3 is TGTGCCAGTAGTATAGGATTTCGATATGGCTACACCTTC. Translated: CASSIGFRYGYTF. Full variable domain (remainder filled in from reference TRBV19 and TRBJ1-2): DGGITQSPKYLFRKEGQNVTLSCEQNLNHDAMYWYRQDPGQGLRLIYYSQIVNDFQKGDIAEGYSVSREKKESFPLTVTSAQKNPTAFYLCASSIGFRYGYTFGSGTRLTVV.

The chain recombines TRBV4-2 with TRBJ2-2, with 8 positions matching TRBD2. Unmatched junction bases numbered 7, after V lost 1 base and J lost 6 bases. CDR1 and CDR2 from the germline V gene are LGHNA and YNFKEQ. CDR3 length: 16 residues. DNA for the CDR3: TGTGCCAGCAGCCAAGTTTCGGGAGGGCCTCCCGGGGAGCTGTTTTTT. Encoded protein: CASSQVSGGPPGELFF.

The DNA for the CDR3 is TGTGCCAGCAGCGTAGGGCGTGGCTCCTACAATGAGCAGTTCTTC. Protein: CASSVGRGSYNEQFF. V usage is TRBV9 and J usage is TRBJ2-1; D ambiguous. The germline V gene encodes CDR1 SGDLS and CDR2 YYNGEE. V gave up 0 bases and J gave up 0 bases, with 7 bases separating them. The CDR3 has 15 residues. The complete variable domain, with remaining parts taken from reference TRBV9 and TRBJ2-1, reads DSGVTQTPKHLITATGQRVTLRCSPRSGDLSVYWYQQSLDQGLQFLIQYYNGEERAKGNILERFSAQQFPDLHSELNLSSLELGDSALYFCASSVGRGSYNEQFFGPGTRLTVL.

The J gene is TRBJ1-2, the V gene TRBV4-2; perhaps TRBD1 as D (6 bases). V lost 4 bases and J 3 bases, leaving 15 bases between the germline ends. CDR1 LGHNA and CDR2 YNFKEQ come from the germline V gene. This CDR3 spans 15 amino acids. The CDR3 DNA is TGTGCCAGCAGCCTTGATACAGGGCGGGACTATGGCTACACCTTC. Protein sequence: CASSLDTGRDYGYTF.

The chain joins TRBV7-8 to TRBJ2-1; 7 bases fit TRBD1. V lost 4 bases, J lost 6 bases, and 6 bases stayed unmatched. CDR1 and CDR2 (germline): SGHVS, FQNEAQ. The CDR3 consists of 14 residues. Here the CDR3 DNA reads TGTGCCAGCAGCTCGCGACAGGGTAGCAATGAGCAGTTCTTC. Encoded protein: CASSSRQGSNEQFF. The full variable domain, rest sourced from reference TRBV7-8 and TRBJ2-1, is GAGVSQSPRYKVAKRGQDVALRCDPISGHVSLFWYQQALGQGPEFLTYFQNEAQLDKSGLPSDRFFAERPEGSVSTLKIQRTQQEDSAVYLCASSSRQGSNEQFFGPGTRLTVL.

The rearrangement links TRBV5-4 to TRBJ1-3, with D possibly being TRBD1 (6 bases). Trimming cost V 4 bases and J 3 bases, with 14 bases left between them. This CDR3 has 15 amino acids. Germline V gives CDR1 SGHNT, CDR2 YYREEE (reference sequence). The CDR3 loop reads CASSLGTSSGNTIYF. The DNA of the CDR3 is TGTGCCAGCAGCCTGGGGACATCAAGTGGAAACACCATATATTTT. The complete variable domain, with remaining parts taken from reference TRBV5-4 and TRBJ1-3, reads ETGVTQSPTHLIKTRGQQVTLRCSSQSGHNTVSWYQQALGQGPQFIFQYYREEENGRGNFPPRFSGLQFPNYSSELNVNALELDDSALYLCASSLGTSSGNTIYFGEGSWLTVV.

The chain recombines TRBV15 with TRBJ2-7; D might be TRBD2 (6 bases). Per germline, CDR1 LNHNV and CDR2 YYDKDF (reference sequence). The ends were cut back, 3 bases at V and 3 bases at J, with 24 bases in the middle. CDR3 length: 18 amino acids. DNA of the CDR3: TGTGCCACCAGCAGGGCCTTAGGCCCTGGCGGGATACACTACGAGCAGTACTTC. As protein: CATSRALGPGGIHYEQYF.

The chain uses TRBV30 and TRBJ1-3, with 8 nucleotides matching TRBD1. J was trimmed by 2 bases and V by 5 bases; bases with no gene match: 5. This CDR3 region has 14 residues. Germline V gene lookup returns CDR1 GTSNPN and CDR2 SVGIG (reference sequence). CDR3 residues: CAWQQGDAGNTIYF. CDR3 coding DNA: TGTGCCTGGCAACAGGGGGATGCTGGAAACACCATATATTTT.

This rearrangement joins TRBV4-1 to TRBJ1-5; weak D call: TRBD1 (6 bases). Trimming left V 0 bases short and J 3 bases short, with 12 bases between. The CDR3 runs 16 residues. Germline V CDR1 and CDR2: MGHRA, YSYEKL. This CDR3 is CASSQDGTFSNQPQHF. CDR3 sequence (DNA): TGCGCCAGCAGCCAAGATGGGACATTCTCCAATCAGCCCCAGCATTTT.